By frequency in the sample, the clone carrying this TCR beta chain is medium-sized. What it binds is not known. This sample stems from a study of T cell repertoires in cytomegalovirus infection. TCRdb recomputed calls from the reads with MiXCR, one row per CDR3 protein. The table records 50,000 or so distinct CDR3 sequences, 20% to 25% of them present only once. The TCR comes from a human donor in good health (CMV status not recorded). Some clones in this sample may be carry-over from other donors' samples. Sequences were obtained from PBMCs, sequenced either directly or after in vitro stimulation (not recorded which).

CDR3 in amino acids: CASSYLDRDAGELFF. CDR3 in DNA: TGTGCCAGCAGTTACTTGGACAGGGACGCCGGGGAGCTGTTTTTT. This chain connects TRBV6-2 or TRBV6-3 to TRBJ2-2; 8 bases are shared with TRBD1. CDR1 and CDR2 from the germline V gene are MNHEY and SVGEGT. The CDR3 sequence is 15 residues long. V lost 1 base, J lost 6 bases, and 4 bases stayed unmatched.